Listed below are T cell receptor beta chains from one sample, sequenced in a study of shared clonotypes between healthy human individuals. Clones were sequenced by immunoSEQ multiplex PCR, and TCRdb holds only the in-frame ones, with some missing. The sample lists roughly 2.1 million clones, about 92% occurring once. The sequenced material came from naive CD8+ T cells from PBMCs. The source is a man aged 18 to 29 in good health. Some clones in this sample may be carry-over from other donors' samples. Both conserved end residues are part of each CDR3. The order of the fields is J gene, V gene, D gene, clone size, CDR3 protein, CDR3 DNA. The D gene is left open where the match is weak. Expanded clones are given a class, and other clones once, few, many or no size at all.

TRBJ1-4	TRBV27	TRBD1	-	CASSPGTVYNHNEKLFF	TGTGCCAGCAGTCCCGGGACAGTTTATAATCATAATGAAAAACTGTTTTTT
TRBJ2-5	TRBV9	TRBD2	-	CASSVFWGGETQYF	TGTGCCAGCAGCGTTTTTTGGGGGGGAGAGACCCAGTACTTC
TRBJ2-1	TRBV11-2	TRBD2	-	CAGERGGSYNEQFF	TGTGCCGGAGAGCGGGGTGGCTCCTACAATGAGCAGTTCTTC
TRBJ2-2	TRBV19	-	-	CASSIDRSTGELFF	TGTGCCAGTAGTATCGACCGTAGCACCGGGGAGCTGTTTTTT
TRBJ2-7	TRBV27	-	-	CASMSSSYEQYF	TGTGCCAGCATGTCGAGCTCCTACGAGCAGTACTTC
TRBJ2-1	TRBV11-2	-	-	CASSSQGIRSYNEQFF	TGTGCCAGCAGCTCCCAAGGAATCCGCTCCTACAATGAGCAGTTCTTC
TRBJ2-5	TRBV28	-	once	CASSISLVDQETQYF	TGTGCCAGCTCGATCTCGTTGGTAGACCAAGAGACCCAGTACTTC
TRBJ2-7	TRBV2	TRBD1	-	CASSGTAYEQYF	TGTGCCAGCAGCGGGACAGCCTACGAGCAGTACTTC
TRBJ2-7	TRBV27	TRBD2	-	CASSLSWVAGAHEQYF	TGTGCCAGCAGTTTATCGTGGGTAGCGGGAGCCCACGAGCAGTACTTC
TRBJ2-1	TRBV10-3	TRBD2	-	CAIREERDYYNEQFF	TGTGCCATCAGAGAAGAACGGGACTACTACAATGAGCAGTTCTTC
TRBJ2-7	TRBV5-6	-	once	CASSFDSYEQYF	TGTGCCAGCAGCTTTGACAGCTACGAGCAGTACTTC
TRBJ2-1	TRBV28	TRBD2	-	CASSSWTSGANEQFF	TGTGCCAGCAGTTCGTGGACTAGCGGGGCAAATGAGCAGTTCTTC
TRBJ2-7	TRBV27	TRBD2	-	CASSFLGRGGRYEQYF	TGTGCCAGCAGTTTTCTGGGGCGGGGGGGCCGTTACGAGCAGTACTTC
TRBJ2-2	TRBV6-5	TRBD2	-	CASSYLPGRGTGELFF	TGTGCCAGCAGTTACTTACCGGGGCGGGGGACCGGGGAGCTGTTTTTT
TRBJ2-7	TRBV4-2	TRBD2	-	CASSQGRSSGSLVSEQYF	TGTGCCAGCAGCCAAGGAAGGTCTAGCGGGTCACTTGTAAGCGAGCAGTACTTC
TRBJ2-1	TRBV27	TRBD1	-	CASSLGRGLYNEQFF	TGTGCCAGCAGTTTAGGCAGGGGGCTCTACAATGAGCAGTTCTTC
TRBJ2-5	TRBV7-7	TRBD2	-	CASSWGLAQMGETQYF	TGTGCCAGCAGCTGGGGACTAGCGCAAATGGGAGAGACCCAGTACTTC
TRBJ1-1	TRBV28	-	-	CASSPPADTEAFF	TGTGCCAGCAGTCCCCCGGCTGACACTGAAGCTTTCTTT
TRBJ2-1	TRBV11-3	TRBD2	-	CASRQTGEGLAGHEQFF	TGTGCCAGCAGACAGACCGGCGAGGGACTAGCCGGGCATGAGCAGTTCTTC
TRBJ1-2	TRBV29-1	TRBD1	-	CSVVGTAEFLNYGYTF	TGCAGCGTTGTTGGGACAGCAGAATTCCTTAACTATGGCTACACCTTC
TRBJ1-1	TRBV5-1	-	-	CASSLGAGLEAFF	TGCGCCAGCAGCCTGGGTGCAGGGCTGGAAGCTTTCTTT
TRBJ2-2	TRBV28	-	-	CASRRGAWELFF	TGTGCCAGCAGAAGGGGAGCGTGGGAGCTGTTTTTT
TRBJ2-1	TRBV27	-	-	CASSLLLGGEQFF	TGTGCCAGCAGTCTCTTACTAGGGGGTGAGCAGTTCTTC
TRBJ2-3	TRBV28	-	-	CASSLRVRTDTQYF	TGTGCCAGCAGTTTGCGGGTGCGCACAGATACGCAGTATTTT
TRBJ2-5	TRBV5-6	TRBD2	once	CASSFGTSGEETQYF	TGTGCCAGCAGCTTTGGGACTAGCGGAGAAGAGACCCAGTACTTC
TRBJ2-7	TRBV5-1	TRBD2	-	CASSQVAGANEQYF	TGCGCCAGCAGCCAGGTAGCGGGAGCGAACGAGCAGTACTTC
TRBJ2-2	TRBV11-2	TRBD1	once	CASSTANPDRGSFAGELFF	TGTGCCAGCAGCACCGCGAACCCGGACAGGGGATCTTTTGCCGGGGAGCTGTTTTTT
TRBJ1-1	TRBV4-2	-	-	CASSENGEADMNTEAFF	TGTGCCAGCAGCGAAAACGGGGAAGCAGACATGAACACTGAAGCTTTCTTT
TRBJ1-2	TRBV7-9	-	-	CASSYAMGGGYTF	TGTGCCAGCAGCTACGCAATGGGCGGGGGCTACACCTTC
TRBJ2-1	TRBV6-9	-	-	CASSYHEQFF	TGTGCCAGCAGTTACCATGAGCAGTTCTTC
TRBJ2-7	TRBV14	-	-	CASGVYYEQYF	TGTGCATCTGGGGTGTACTACGAGCAGTACTTC
TRBJ2-7	TRBV21-1	-	-	CASSKGWLKRTYEQYF	TGTGCCAGCAGCAAAGGGTGGTTAAAGCGCACCTACGAGCAGTACTTC
TRBJ1-1	TRBV11-3	-	few	CASSSRDTEAFF	TGTGCCAGCAGCTCTAGAGACACTGAAGCTTTCTTT
TRBJ2-1	TRBV30	-	-	CAWSWGASYNEQFF	TGTGCCTGGAGTTGGGGGGCGTCTTACAATGAGCAGTTCTTC
TRBJ2-1	TRBV19	-	-	CASSISGLQIHEQFF	TGTGCCAGTAGTATATCGGGACTCCAAATCCATGAGCAGTTCTTC
TRBJ2-5	TRBV27	-	-	CASSLLGEETQYF	TGTGCCAGCAGTTTATTGGGCGAAGAGACCCAGTACTTC
TRBJ1-2	TRBV7-9	-	-	CASSLGVANYGYTF	TGTGCCAGCAGCTTAGGGGTCGCGAACTATGGCTACACCTTC
TRBJ1-5	TRBV27	-	-	CASSLKRTPYNQPQHF	TGTGCCAGCAGTTTGAAGAGGACGCCATACAATCAGCCCCAGCATTTT
TRBJ1-4	TRBV18	-	-	CASSPISPGTNEKLFF	TGTGCCAGCTCACCAATAAGTCCCGGGACTAATGAAAAACTGTTTTTT
TRBJ1-2	TRBV7-6	-	-	CASSPSSRLANYGYTF	TGTGCCAGCAGCCCTTCTAGCAGGCTCGCTAACTATGGCTACACCTTC
TRBJ2-1	TRBV5-1	-	-	CASSLGLTEQFF	TGCGCCAGCAGCCTGGGACTTACTGAGCAGTTCTTC
TRBJ2-7	TRBV28	-	-	CASSSDGRSYEQYF	TGTGCCAGCAGTTCCGACGGTCGTTCCTACGAGCAGTACTTC
TRBJ1-1	TRBV7-8	-	-	CASSLTPLRASTEAFF	TGTGCCAGCAGCTTAACTCCTTTGAGGGCTTCCACTGAAGCTTTCTTT
TRBJ2-5	TRBV27	-	-	CASSPIGLEETQYF	TGTGCCAGCAGTCCGATCGGATTAGAGGAGACCCAGTACTTC
TRBJ1-2	TRBV5-8	TRBD1	-	CASSLRTGSYGYTF	TGTGCCAGCAGCCTGAGGACAGGCTCCTATGGCTACACCTTC
TRBJ2-5	TRBV5-1	-	-	CASSRGRTNQETQYF	TGCGCCAGCAGCCGAGGTCGGACAAACCAAGAGACCCAGTACTTC
TRBJ2-1	TRBV7-9	-	-	CASSSPSVSGNEQFF	TGTGCCAGCAGCTCCCCTAGCGTCTCCGGGAATGAGCAGTTCTTC
TRBJ1-1	TRBV28	-	-	CASSLGRRTEAFF	TGTGCCAGCAGTCTAGGAAGAAGGACTGAAGCTTTCTTT
TRBJ2-1	TRBV27	TRBD2	few	CASSLGTSGHNEQFF	TGTGCCAGCAGTTTAGGGACTAGCGGACACAATGAGCAGTTCTTC
TRBJ2-7	TRBV4-3	-	-	CASSQESRTGSSYEQYF	TGCGCCAGCAGCCAAGAAAGTCGGACGGGGAGCTCCTACGAGCAGTACTTC
TRBJ2-7	TRBV10-3	-	-	CAISDAGGPYEQYF	TGTGCCATCAGTGATGCGGGTGGACCCTACGAGCAGTACTTC
TRBJ1-1	TRBV7-8	-	few	CASSFSRTEAFF	TGTGCCAGCAGCTTCTCAAGGACTGAAGCTTTCTTT
TRBJ1-1	TRBV23-1	-	-	CASSQLGMMGGAFF	TGCGCCAGCAGTCAATTAGGTATGATGGGGGGAGCTTTCTTT